This T cell receptor beta chain appears in the sequencing data of a study of response to subunit inactivated influenza vaccine (dated by TCRdb to the late 2010s). For the wider study: The study used deep quantitative T cell receptor repertoire profiling to track responses to a trivalent subunit inactivated influenza vaccine. Results and caveats for the whole study, not just this receptor: The authors suggested that each seasonal influenza vaccination may recruit only a limited number of new T cells.

The CDR3 measures 14 amino acids from cysteine to phenylalanine. Only the CDR3 part of the read is kept: 42 bases, read in frame from the first base. From V the trimming removes 6 bases and from J it removes 8 bases, while the gene matches leave 8 bases of the junction unaccounted for. The germline V gene specifies SNHLY as CDR1 and FYNNEI as CDR2. The library was built by means of RT-PCR. Instrument used: Illumina HiSeq 2500. TCRdb trimmed the raw reads at Q25, called clones with MiXCR and kept productive beta chains. Records with the same CDR3 protein are collapsed into one entry carrying the most frequent genes and DNA. This sample holds hundreds of thousands of distinct CDR3 sequences; 12% were observed only once. Jointly, the top ten make up over 6.5% of the sample. In its sample, this clonotype was seen many times. Its binding antigen is unknown. No per-base quality is available; no much larger clone lies one base away.

Sequencing was performed on non-naive T cells sorted from PBMCs, taken approximately 15 days before vaccination. The cell subset or site label, read with the paper, signifies: memory T cell fraction. The sequence joins TRBV2 to TRBJ1-4; 8 central nucleotides agree with TRBD1. The clonotype comes from a man aged 50 to 60 who received an inactivated influenza vaccine. Donor details come from another sample of the same person, matched by shared clones. The DNA is TGTGCCAGCAGGGACAGGGTGGGGTCCGAAAAACTGTTTTTT. This translates into CASRDRVGSEKLFF.